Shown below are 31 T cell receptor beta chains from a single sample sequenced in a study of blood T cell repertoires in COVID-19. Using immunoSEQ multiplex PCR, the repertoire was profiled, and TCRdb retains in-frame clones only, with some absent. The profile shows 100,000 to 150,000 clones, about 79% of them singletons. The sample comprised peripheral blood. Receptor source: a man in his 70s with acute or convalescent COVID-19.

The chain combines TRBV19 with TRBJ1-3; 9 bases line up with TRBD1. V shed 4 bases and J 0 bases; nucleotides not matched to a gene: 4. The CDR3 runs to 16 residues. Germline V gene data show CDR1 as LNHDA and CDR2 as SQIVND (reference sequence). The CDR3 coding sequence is TGTGCCAGTAGTAATACAGGGGGCGCCTCTGGAAACACCATATATTTT. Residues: CASSNTGGASGNTIYF.

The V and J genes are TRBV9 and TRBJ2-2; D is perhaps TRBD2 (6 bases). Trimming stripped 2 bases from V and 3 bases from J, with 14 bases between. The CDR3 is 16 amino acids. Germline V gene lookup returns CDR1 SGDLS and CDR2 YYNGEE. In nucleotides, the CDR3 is TGTGCCAGCAGCGTGGCGCGGGGCCTCGACACCGGGGAGCTGTTTTTT. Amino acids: CASSVARGLDTGELFF.

CDR3 bases: TGTGCCAGCAGCTTAGATAGTCGAATCTCTGGAAACACCATATATTTT. It yields the protein CASSLDSRISGNTIYF. This chain links TRBV11-3 with TRBJ1-3; no definite D call. Trimming removed 0 bases from V and 0 bases from J, with 9 bases in between. CDR3 length: 16 residues. In germline, CDR1 is SGHNT, CDR2 YENEEA. The whole variable domain, filled in from reference TRBV11-3 and TRBJ1-3, reads EAGVVQSPRYKIIEKKQPVAFWCNPISGHNTLYWYLQNLGQGPELLIRYENEEAVDDSQLPKDRFSAERLKGVDSTLKIQPAELGDSAVYLCASSLDSRISGNTIYFGEGSWLTVV.

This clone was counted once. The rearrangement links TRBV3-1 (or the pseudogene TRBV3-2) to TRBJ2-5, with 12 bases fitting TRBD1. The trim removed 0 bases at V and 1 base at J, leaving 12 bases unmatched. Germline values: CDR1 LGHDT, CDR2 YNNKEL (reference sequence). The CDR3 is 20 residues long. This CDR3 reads CASSQDRGTGGSPGQETQYF. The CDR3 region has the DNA TGTGCCAGCAGCCAAGATAGGGGGACAGGGGGCTCTCCCGGCCAAGAGACCCAGTACTTC.

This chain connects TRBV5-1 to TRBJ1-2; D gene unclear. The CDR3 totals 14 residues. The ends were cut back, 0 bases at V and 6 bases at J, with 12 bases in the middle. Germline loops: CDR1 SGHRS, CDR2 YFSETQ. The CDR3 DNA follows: TGCGCCAGCAGCTTGGGGCAGGATTATAATGGCTACACCTTC. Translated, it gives CASSLGQDYNGYTF.

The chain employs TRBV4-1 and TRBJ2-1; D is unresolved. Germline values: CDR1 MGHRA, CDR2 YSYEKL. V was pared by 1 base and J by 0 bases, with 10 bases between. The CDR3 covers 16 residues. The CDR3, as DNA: TGCGCCAGCAGCCAAGGGCCAGCGAGCTCCTACAATGAGCAGTTCTTC. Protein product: CASSQGPASSYNEQFF.

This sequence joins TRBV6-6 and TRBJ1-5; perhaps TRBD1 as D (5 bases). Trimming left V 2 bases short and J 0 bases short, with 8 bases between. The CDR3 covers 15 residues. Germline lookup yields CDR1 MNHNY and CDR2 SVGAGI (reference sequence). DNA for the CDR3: TGTGCCAGCAGTTACAGGGGTTATAGCAATCAGCCCCAGCATTTT. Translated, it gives CASSYRGYSNQPQHF.

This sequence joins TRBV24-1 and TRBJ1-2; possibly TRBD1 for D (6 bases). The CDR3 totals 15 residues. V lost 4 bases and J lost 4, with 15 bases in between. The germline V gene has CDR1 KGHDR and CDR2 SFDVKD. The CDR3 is CATSDSHGTPYGYTF. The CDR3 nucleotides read TGTGCCACCAGTGACTCCCACGGGACACCCTATGGCTACACCTTC.

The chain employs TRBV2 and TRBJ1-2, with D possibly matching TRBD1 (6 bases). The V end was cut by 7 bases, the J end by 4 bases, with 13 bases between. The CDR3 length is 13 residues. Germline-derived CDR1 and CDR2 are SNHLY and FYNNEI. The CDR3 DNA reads TGTGCCAGCACACCTACAGGGATCTATGGCTACACCTTC. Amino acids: CASTPTGIYGYTF.

CDR3 in amino acids: CASSVATSVPGLSDEQYF. As DNA, the CDR3 is TGTGCCAGCAGCGTAGCTACGAGCGTGCCAGGGCTAAGCGACGAGCAGTACTTC. The V and J genes are TRBV9 and TRBJ2-7, with D perhaps TRBD1 (5 bases). V dropped 0 bases and J dropped 5 bases, with 24 bases sitting between them. The CDR3 sequence is 18 residues long. CDR1 and CDR2 (germline): SGDLS, YYNGEE.

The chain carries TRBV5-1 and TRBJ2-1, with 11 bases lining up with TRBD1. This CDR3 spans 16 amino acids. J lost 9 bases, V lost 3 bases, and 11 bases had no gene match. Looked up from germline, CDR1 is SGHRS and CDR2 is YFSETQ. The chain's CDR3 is CASSSFGQGAGGEQFF. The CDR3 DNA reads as TGCGCCAGCAGCTCTTTCGGACAGGGGGCGGGAGGTGAGCAGTTCTTC.

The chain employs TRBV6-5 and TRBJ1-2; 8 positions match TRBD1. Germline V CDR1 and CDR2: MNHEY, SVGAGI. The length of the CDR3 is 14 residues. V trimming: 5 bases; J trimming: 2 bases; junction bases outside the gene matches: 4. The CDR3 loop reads CASSPRGRNYGYTF. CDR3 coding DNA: TGTGCCAGCAGTCCCAGGGGGCGCAACTATGGCTACACCTTC.

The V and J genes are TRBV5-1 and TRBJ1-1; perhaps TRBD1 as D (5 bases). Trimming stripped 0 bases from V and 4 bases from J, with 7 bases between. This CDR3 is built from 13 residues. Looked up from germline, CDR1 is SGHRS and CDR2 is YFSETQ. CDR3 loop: CASSLADTTEAFF. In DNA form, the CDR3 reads TGCGCCAGCAGCTTGGCGGACACCACTGAAGCTTTCTTT. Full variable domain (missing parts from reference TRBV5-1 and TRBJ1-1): KAGVTQTPRYLIKTRGQQVTLSCSPISGHRSVSWYQQTPGQGLQFLFEYFSETQRNKGNFPGRFSGRQFSNSRSEMNVSTLELGDSALYLCASSLADTTEAFFGQGTRLTVV.

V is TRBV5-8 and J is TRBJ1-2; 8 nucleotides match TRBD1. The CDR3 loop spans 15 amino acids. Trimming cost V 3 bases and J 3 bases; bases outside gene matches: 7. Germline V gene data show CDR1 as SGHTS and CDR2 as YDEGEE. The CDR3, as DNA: TGTGCCAGCAGCTGGGGACAGGCTCTTGACTATGGCTACACCTTC. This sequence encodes CASSWGQALDYGYTF.

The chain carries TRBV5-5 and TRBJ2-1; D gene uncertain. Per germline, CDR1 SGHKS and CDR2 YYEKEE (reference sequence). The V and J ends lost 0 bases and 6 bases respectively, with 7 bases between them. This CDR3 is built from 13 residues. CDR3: CASSLDVANEQFF. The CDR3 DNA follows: TGTGCCAGCAGCTTGGACGTGGCCAATGAGCAGTTCTTC.

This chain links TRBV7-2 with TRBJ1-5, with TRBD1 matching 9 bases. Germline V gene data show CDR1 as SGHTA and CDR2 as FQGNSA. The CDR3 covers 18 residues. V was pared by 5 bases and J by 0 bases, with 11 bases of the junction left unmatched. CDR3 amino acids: CASSGDPGQGNSNQPQHF. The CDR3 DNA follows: TGTGCCAGCAGCGGTGACCCGGGACAGGGTAATAGCAATCAGCCCCAGCATTTT.

Here the CDR3 reads CASSLGLAGIDTQYF. CDR3 in DNA: TGCGCCAGCAGCTTAGGACTAGCGGGGATAGATACGCAGTATTTT. The V gene is TRBV5-1, the J gene TRBJ2-3; the match to TRBD2 covers 12 bases. CDR1 and CDR2 from the germline V gene are SGHRS and YFSETQ. The CDR3 extends over 15 amino acids. Losses at the gene ends were 2 bases for V and 5 bases for J; bases not matched to a gene: 3.

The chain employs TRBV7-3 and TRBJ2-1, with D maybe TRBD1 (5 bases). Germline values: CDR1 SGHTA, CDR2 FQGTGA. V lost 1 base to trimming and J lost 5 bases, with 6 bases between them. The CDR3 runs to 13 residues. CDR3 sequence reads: CASSLSRDNEQFF. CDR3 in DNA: TGTGCCAGCAGCTTAAGCAGGGACAATGAGCAGTTCTTC.

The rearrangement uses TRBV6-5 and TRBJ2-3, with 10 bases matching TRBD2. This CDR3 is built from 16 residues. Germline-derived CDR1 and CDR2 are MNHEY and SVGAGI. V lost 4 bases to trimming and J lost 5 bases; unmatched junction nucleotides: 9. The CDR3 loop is CASSSASSGGLDTQYF. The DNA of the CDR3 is TGTGCCAGCAGTTCAGCTAGTAGCGGGGGGTTAGATACGCAGTATTTT.

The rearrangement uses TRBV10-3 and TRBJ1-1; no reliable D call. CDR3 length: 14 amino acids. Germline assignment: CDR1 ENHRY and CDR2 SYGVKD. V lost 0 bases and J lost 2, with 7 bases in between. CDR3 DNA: TGTGCCATCAGTGAGTCACGACTAAACACTGAAGCTTTCTTT. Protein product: CAISESRLNTEAFF.

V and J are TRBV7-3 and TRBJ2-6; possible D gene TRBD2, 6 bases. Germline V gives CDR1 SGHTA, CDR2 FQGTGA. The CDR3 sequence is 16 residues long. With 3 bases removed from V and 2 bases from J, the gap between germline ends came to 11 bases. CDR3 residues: CASSFYGGTGANVLTF. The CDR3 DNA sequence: TGTGCCAGCAGCTTTTATGGGGGGACTGGGGCCAACGTCCTGACTTTC.

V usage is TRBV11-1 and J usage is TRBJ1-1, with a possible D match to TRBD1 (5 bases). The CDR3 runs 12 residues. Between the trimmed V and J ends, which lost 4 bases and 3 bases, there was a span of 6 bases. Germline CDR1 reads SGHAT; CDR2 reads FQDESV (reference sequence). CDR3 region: CASSWGDTEAFF. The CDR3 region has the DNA TGTGCCAGCAGCTGGGGCGACACTGAAGCTTTCTTT.

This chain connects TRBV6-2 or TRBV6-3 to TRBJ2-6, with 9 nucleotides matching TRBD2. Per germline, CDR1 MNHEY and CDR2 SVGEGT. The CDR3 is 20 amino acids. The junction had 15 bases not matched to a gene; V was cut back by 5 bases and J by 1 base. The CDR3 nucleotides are TGTGCCAGCAGTACCGCCTTGGTAGCGGGGGCCCTATCTGGGGCCAACGTCCTGACTTTC. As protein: CASSTALVAGALSGANVLTF.

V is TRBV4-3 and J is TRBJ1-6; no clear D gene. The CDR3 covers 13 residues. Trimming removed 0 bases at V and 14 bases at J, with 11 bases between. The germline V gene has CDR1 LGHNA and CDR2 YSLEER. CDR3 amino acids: CASSQDIYSSLHF. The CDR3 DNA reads TGCGCCAGCAGCCAAGATATCTACAGTTCCCTCCACTTT.

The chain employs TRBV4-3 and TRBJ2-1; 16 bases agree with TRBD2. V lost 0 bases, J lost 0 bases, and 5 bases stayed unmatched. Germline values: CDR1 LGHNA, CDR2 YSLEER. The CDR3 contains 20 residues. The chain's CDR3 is CASSQEGLAGGLGSYNEQFF. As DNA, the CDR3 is TGCGCCAGCAGCCAAGAGGGACTAGCGGGGGGGCTGGGCTCCTACAATGAGCAGTTCTTC.

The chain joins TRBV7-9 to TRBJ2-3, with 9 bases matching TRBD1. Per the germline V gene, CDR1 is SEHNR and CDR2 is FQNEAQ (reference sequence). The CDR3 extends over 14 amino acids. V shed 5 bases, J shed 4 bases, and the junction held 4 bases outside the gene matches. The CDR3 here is CASSLTGGPDTQYF. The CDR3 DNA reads TGTGCCAGCAGCCTCACAGGGGGCCCAGATACGCAGTATTTT.

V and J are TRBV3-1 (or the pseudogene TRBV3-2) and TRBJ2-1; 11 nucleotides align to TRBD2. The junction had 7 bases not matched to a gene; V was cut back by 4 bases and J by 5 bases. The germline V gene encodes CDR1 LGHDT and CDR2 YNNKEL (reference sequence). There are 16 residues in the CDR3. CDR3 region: CASSPEIAGGNNEQFF. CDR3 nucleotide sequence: TGTGCCAGCAGCCCAGAAATAGCGGGGGGGAACAATGAGCAGTTCTTC.

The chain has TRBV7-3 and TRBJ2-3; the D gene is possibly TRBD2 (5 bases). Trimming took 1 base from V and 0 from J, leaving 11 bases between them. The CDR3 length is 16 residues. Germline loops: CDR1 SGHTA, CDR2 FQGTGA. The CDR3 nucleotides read TGTGCCAGCAGCTTAATGGCTAGCTTGAGCACAGATACGCAGTATTTT. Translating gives CASSLMASLSTDTQYF.

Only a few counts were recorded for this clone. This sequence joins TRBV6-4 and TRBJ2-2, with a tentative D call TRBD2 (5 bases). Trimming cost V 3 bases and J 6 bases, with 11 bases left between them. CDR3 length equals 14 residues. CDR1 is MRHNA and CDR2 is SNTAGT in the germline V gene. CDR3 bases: TGTGCCAGCAGTGAGGGGAGTTGGGCCGGGGAGCTGTTTTTT. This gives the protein CASSEGSWAGELFF.

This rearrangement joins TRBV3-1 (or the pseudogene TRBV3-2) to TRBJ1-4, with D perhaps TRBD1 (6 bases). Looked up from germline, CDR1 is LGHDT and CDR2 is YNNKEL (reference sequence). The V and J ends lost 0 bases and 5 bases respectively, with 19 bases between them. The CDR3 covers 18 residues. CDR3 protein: CASSQDRGWGGENEKLFF. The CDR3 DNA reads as TGTGCCAGCAGCCAAGATAGGGGGTGGGGTGGGGAGAATGAAAAACTGTTTTTT.

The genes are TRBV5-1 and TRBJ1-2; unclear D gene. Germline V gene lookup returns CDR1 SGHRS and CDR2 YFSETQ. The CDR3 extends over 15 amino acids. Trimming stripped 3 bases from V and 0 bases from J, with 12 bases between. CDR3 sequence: CASSWGASTNYGYTF. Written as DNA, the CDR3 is TGCGCCAGCAGCTGGGGAGCCTCGACTAACTATGGCTACACCTTC.